What follows are 12 T cell receptor beta chains derived from one specimen sequenced in a study of glioma-infiltrating T cells after dendritic cell vaccination. Libraries were prepared by immunoSEQ multiplex PCR; TCRdb keeps only in-frame clonotypes and omits some of them. The sample gives 90,000 to 110,000 clones, 85% to 90% of which show up once; over 2.5% is in the top ten. Time point noted: after dendritic cell vaccination, including at tumor progression/relapse. The sequencing used blood, collected after dendritic cell vaccination. Source of these receptors: a human donor with glioblastoma.

The sample holds a few counts of this clone. This chain uses TRBV7-2 with TRBJ2-5; D is possibly TRBD2 (6 bases). Germline V gives CDR1 SGHTA, CDR2 FQGNSA. The CDR3 totals 12 residues. Deletions cut 8 bases from V and 5 bases from J, with 12 bases between. The CDR3, as DNA: TGTGCCAGCCGGAGGGCAGGGGAGACCCAGTACTTC. Translated: CASRRAGETQYF. Complete variable domain (other parts from reference TRBV7-2 and TRBJ2-5): GAGVSQSPSNKVTEKGKDVELRCDPISGHTALYWYRQSLGQGLEFLIYFQGNSAPDKSGLPSDRFSAERTGGSVSTLTIQRTQQEDSAVYLCASRRAGETQYFGPGTRLLVL.

The chain combines TRBV7-9 with TRBJ2-1; TRBD1 matches at 8 bases. The CDR3 has 15 residues. The V gene's germline CDR1 is SEHNR and CDR2 FQNEAQ (reference sequence). Trimming at V came to 7 bases and at J to 8 bases, leaving 13 bases not matched to a gene. The CDR3 loop is CASIPDRAQLHEQFF. The CDR3 nucleotides read TGTGCCAGCATCCCGGACAGGGCACAGCTACATGAGCAGTTCTTC.

V and J are TRBV30 and TRBJ1-2, with 12 bases lining up with TRBD1. CDR3 length: 13 amino acids. The germline CDR1 and CDR2 sequences are GTSNPN and SVGIG (reference sequence). J gave up 9 bases and V 5 bases, and 7 bases lay outside the gene matches. CDR3 coding DNA: TGTGCCTGGGGTTCCGGGACAGGGGGCCGCTACACCTTC. Encoded protein: CAWGSGTGGRYTF. Full variable domain (outside the CDR3, taken from reference TRBV30 and TRBJ1-2): SQTIHQWPATLVQPVGSPLSLECTVEGTSNPNLYWYRQAAGRGLQLLFYSVGIGQISSEVPQNLSASRPQDRQFILSSKKLLLSDSGFYLCAWGSGTGGRYTFGSGTRLTVV.

The chain recombines TRBV10-1 with TRBJ2-3; TRBD2 agrees at 14 bases. CDR3 length: 19 amino acids. Per the germline V gene, CDR1 is WNHNN and CDR2 is SYGVQD (reference sequence). Losses at the gene ends were 4 bases for V and 6 bases for J; bases not matched to a gene: 15. CDR3 nucleotide sequence: TGCGCCAGCAGTGGGGGACTAGCGGGGGACCTCCACTCGAGGGATACGCAGTATTTT. This encodes CASSGGLAGDLHSRDTQYF.

V gene TRBV7-9 combines with J gene TRBJ2-1; TRBD1 might be the D (6 bases). With 5 bases removed from V and 5 bases from J, the gap between germline ends came to 13 bases. The CDR3 totals 14 residues. Looked up from germline, CDR1 is SEHNR and CDR2 is FQNEAQ (reference sequence). CDR3 sequence (DNA): TGTGCCAGCAGCGTAACCGGACAGCACAATGAGCAGTTCTTC. It yields the protein CASSVTGQHNEQFF.

In its sample, this clone was seen once. The chain has TRBV5-1 and TRBJ1-1; maybe TRBD1 (5 bases). The germline V gene has CDR1 SGHRS and CDR2 YFSETQ. The CDR3 is 13 amino acids. V was pared by 4 bases and J by 9 bases, with 16 bases between. DNA for the CDR3: TGCGCCAGCAGCCCGGGAGGGGAGGGCCAAGCTTTCTTT. Amino acids: CASSPGGEGQAFF.

This rearrangement joins TRBV4-2 to TRBJ2-1; 15 bases match TRBD2. V lost 4 bases, J lost 10 bases, and 8 bases stayed unmatched. The CDR3 extends over 16 amino acids. Germline CDR1 reads LGHNA; CDR2 reads YNFKEQ. The CDR3 loop is CASSRRGLAGGKEQFF. The CDR3 nucleotides read TGTGCCAGCAGCCGTCGAGGACTAGCGGGAGGGAAGGAGCAGTTCTTC.

The table lists this clone with a count of one. The V call is TRBV15, the J call TRBJ1-2; TRBD1 matches at 10 bases. Germline V CDR1 and CDR2: LNHNV, YYDKDF (reference sequence). V shed 3 bases, J shed 8 bases, and the junction held 6 bases outside the gene matches. This CDR3 region has 14 residues. CDR3 protein: CATSSRGQGYGYTF. The CDR3 nucleotides are TGTGCCACCAGCAGCCGGGGACAGGGGTACGGCTACACCTTC.

This clone appeared once. This chain uses TRBV10-3 with TRBJ2-2, with TRBD2 identical over 10 bases. V dropped 0 bases and J dropped 3; count of bases not matched to a gene: 4. The CDR3 has 17 amino acids. Germline V gene data show CDR1 as ENHRY and CDR2 as SYGVKD. CDR3 coding DNA: TGTGCCATCAGTGAGTCAGGGACTAGCGCCTACACCGGGGAGCTGTTTTTT. Translating it yields CAISESGTSAYTGELFF.

CDR3 amino acids: CASSAGEYGYTF. CDR3 nucleotides: TGTGCCAGCTCGGCCGGGGAGTATGGCTACACCTTC. This chain uses TRBV18 with TRBJ1-2; D is undetermined. Germline assignment: CDR1 KGHSH and CDR2 LQKENI. Trimming pared 6 bases from V and 5 bases from J, leaving 10 bases between. The CDR3 has 12 amino acids. The full variable domain, with the rest looked up from reference TRBV18 and TRBJ1-2, is NAGVMQNPRHLVRRRGQEARLRCSPMKGHSHVYWYRQLPEEGLKFMVYLQKENIIDESGMPKERFSAEFPKEGPSILRIQQVVRGDSAAYFCASSAGEYGYTFGSGTRLTVV.

The chain carries TRBV9 and TRBJ2-7, with 8 positions matching TRBD1. Germline CDR1 reads SGDLS; CDR2 reads YYNGEE. J was trimmed by 3 bases and V by 2 bases; bases with no gene match: 10. The length of the CDR3 is 16 residues. CDR3 residues: CASSVSPGQALYEQYF. CDR3 DNA sequence: TGTGCCAGCAGCGTGTCACCGGGACAGGCCCTCTACGAGCAGTACTTC.

DNA of the CDR3: TGTGCCACCAGGGGACTACCCCAGGTCAATGAGCAGTTCTTC. Translating it yields CATRGLPQVNEQFF. The chain links TRBV5-4 to TRBJ2-1; weak D call: TRBD2 (7 bases). Trimming stripped 9 bases from V and 6 bases from J, with 19 bases between. Germline V gene lookup returns CDR1 SGHNT and CDR2 YYREEE (reference sequence). The CDR3 sequence is 14 residues long.